The next 23 T cell receptor beta chains were all read from a single sample in a study of cytomegalovirus exposure and HLA in healthy donors. Primers for the PCR totalled 60 Vbeta and 13 Jbeta. Generated by immunoSEQ multiplex PCR, the TCRdb table keeps only in-frame clones and is missing some. This sample has 100,000 to 150,000 clones, with roughly 80% found just once. Sequenced material: PBMCs. The receptors stem from a man aged 18 to 29 in good health and CMV-seropositive.

There are a few counts of this clone. The gene calls are TRBV18 and TRBJ2-7; D remains ambiguous. V was shortened by 6 bases and J by 5 bases, with 17 bases between the two germline ends. The germline CDR1 and CDR2 sequences are KGHSH and LQKENI. This CDR3 region has 14 residues. The CDR3, as DNA: TGTGCCAGCTCGCATTCTTCAAGTGCGGACGAGCAGTACTTC. It yields the protein CASSHSSSADEQYF.

CDR3 protein: CASSSTGDPYGYTF. In nucleotides, the CDR3 is TGTGCCAGCAGTTCAACAGGGGACCCCTATGGCTACACCTTC. The chain uses TRBV2 and TRBJ1-2; 7 bases map to TRBD1. V lost 5 bases, J lost 4 bases, and 7 bases stayed unmatched. The germline CDR1 and CDR2 sequences are SNHLY and FYNNEI. The CDR3 is 14 amino acids. Using reference TRBV2 and TRBJ1-2 for the parts outside the CDR3, the full variable domain is EPEVTQTPSHQVTQMGQEVILRCVPISNHLYFYWYRQILGQKVEFLVSFYNNEISEKSEIFDDQFSVERPDGSNFTLKIRSTKLEDSAMYFCASSSTGDPYGYTFGSGTRLTVV.

This chain uses TRBV27 with TRBJ2-3, with 8 bases that match TRBD2. Germline V CDR1 and CDR2: MNHEY, SMNVEV (reference sequence). J gave up 4 bases and V 1 base, and 10 bases lay outside the gene matches. CDR3 length equals 17 residues. The CDR3 loop is CASSLWSGRLFSDTQYF. CDR3 nucleotides: TGTGCCAGCAGTTTATGGAGCGGGAGACTATTTTCAGATACGCAGTATTTT.

The V and J genes are TRBV25-1 and TRBJ2-2, with TRBD1 matching 8 bases. The CDR3 sequence is 17 residues long. Germline trimming cut 3 bases from V and 3 bases from J; bases unmatched to any gene: 9. Germline V gene lookup returns CDR1 MGHDK and CDR2 SYGVNS. This CDR3 is CASSDPRTGKHTGELFF. The CDR3 DNA reads TGTGCCAGCAGTGATCCTAGGACAGGGAAACACACCGGGGAGCTGTTTTTT.

The V and J genes are TRBV30 and TRBJ2-7; D unclear. The ends were cut back, 0 bases at V and 0 bases at J, with 6 bases in the middle. CDR1 and CDR2 (germline): GTSNPN, SVGIG (reference sequence). The CDR3 has 13 amino acids. CDR3 in DNA: TGTGCCTGGAGTGTTCAGGTCTCCTACGAGCAGTACTTC. This gives the protein CAWSVQVSYEQYF. The full variable domain, with the rest looked up from reference TRBV30 and TRBJ2-7, is SQTIHQWPATLVQPVGSPLSLECTVEGTSNPNLYWYRQAAGRGLQLLFYSVGIGQISSEVPQNLSASRPQDRQFILSSKKLLLSDSGFYLCAWSVQVSYEQYFGPGTRLTVT.

The chain combines TRBV30 with TRBJ2-7; TRBD1 might be the D (6 bases). The CDR3 spans 17 residues. With 5 bases removed from V and 0 bases from J, the gap between germline ends came to 23 bases. Germline CDR1 and CDR2: GTSNPN and SVGIG (reference sequence). The CDR3 loop reads CAWFYRVVITSSYEQYF. The DNA for the CDR3 is TGTGCCTGGTTTTACAGGGTAGTAATTACAAGCTCCTACGAGCAGTACTTC.

Concerning this clone: A read error may produce the germline difference seen at one junction end. The DNA of the CDR3 is TGTTCCAGCAGCCCCCCGGGTGGACTAAGGAACACTGAAGCTTTCTTT. Translating gives CSSSPPGGLRNTEAFF. The rearrangement joins TRBV7-9 to TRBJ1-1; D unresolved. CDR1 is SEHNR, CDR2 FQNEAQ, per germline (reference sequence). CDR3 length equals 16 residues.

The chain recombines TRBV30 with TRBJ1-5; perhaps TRBD1 as D (6 bases). The germline gives CDR1 GTSNPN, CDR2 SVGIG (reference sequence). Trimming shortened V by 0 bases and J by 7 bases, and 13 bases separated the two germline ends. The CDR3 is made up of 14 amino acids. CDR3 amino acids: CAWSVEGRGQPQHF. The DNA of the CDR3 is TGTGCCTGGAGTGTAGAGGGGAGGGGGCAGCCCCAGCATTTT.

CDR3 in amino acids: CASSLVARNTEAFF. Here the CDR3 DNA reads TGTGCCAGCAGCTTGGTAGCGCGGAACACTGAAGCTTTCTTT. The J gene is TRBJ1-1, the V gene TRBV5-4; no clear D. This CDR3 comprises 14 residues. V dropped 0 bases and J dropped 1 base, with 7 bases sitting between them. In germline, CDR1 is SGHNT, CDR2 YYREEE (reference sequence).

This rearrangement joins TRBV12-5 to TRBJ1-5; 9 nucleotides match TRBD1. CDR3 size: 16 residues. The trim removed 3 bases at V and 6 bases at J, leaving 9 bases unmatched. In germline, CDR1 is LGHNT, CDR2 FRNRAP. This CDR3 is CASGLEETGGGQPQHF. CDR3 bases: TGTGCTAGTGGTTTAGAAGAAACAGGGGGCGGTCAGCCCCAGCATTTT.

The CDR3 DNA follows: TGCGCCAGCAGCCAAGAAATGAGCGGGGGGATCGGGGAGCTGTTTTTT. It encodes CASSQEMSGGIGELFF. The chain carries TRBV4-3 and TRBJ2-2, with 9 bases matching TRBD2. The germline CDR1 and CDR2 sequences are LGHNA and YSLEER. The CDR3 has 16 residues. V shed 0 bases and J 7 bases; nucleotides not matched to a gene: 6.

The genes are TRBV19 and TRBJ2-7; maybe TRBD2 (5 bases). This CDR3 has 12 residues. Trimming took off 10 bases at V and 2 bases at J, with 12 bases between the two ends. Germline V gives CDR1 LNHDA, CDR2 SQIVND (reference sequence). CDR3 region: CATRDSPYEQYF. For the CDR3, the DNA is TGTGCCACCCGGGATTCCCCCTACGAGCAGTACTTC.

The V and J genes are TRBV5-1 and TRBJ2-1; tentatively, D is TRBD2 (6 bases). CDR3 size: 16 residues. Between the trimmed V and J ends, which lost 3 bases and 5 bases, there was a span of 18 bases. Germline V gene lookup returns CDR1 SGHRS and CDR2 YFSETQ. The CDR3 region has the DNA TGCGCCAGCAGCTCCGGGACTCCAGTGGTCAACAATGAGCAGTTCTTC. Amino acids: CASSSGTPVVNNEQFF.

V usage is TRBV19 and J usage is TRBJ2-1, with TRBD2 identical over 10 bases. Germline V gene lookup returns CDR1 LNHDA and CDR2 SQIVND (reference sequence). This CDR3 spans 15 amino acids. V was pared by 6 bases and J by 10 bases, with 12 bases of the junction left unmatched. In DNA form, the CDR3 reads TGTGCCAGTAGGGATAGCGGGGGGTATTCAAAGGAGCAGTTCTTC. It is translated as CASRDSGGYSKEQFF.

The CDR3 reads CASSFDRETEKLFF. CDR3 bases: TGTGCCAGCAGCTTCGACAGGGAAACGGAAAAACTGTTTTTT. This chain uses TRBV13 with TRBJ1-4; 7 nucleotides align to TRBD1. This CDR3 region has 14 residues. Germline values: CDR1 PRHDT, CDR2 FYEKMQ (reference sequence). Trimming cost V 3 bases and J 8 bases; bases outside gene matches: 6.

This rearrangement joins TRBV4-1 to TRBJ1-1, with TRBD1 identical over 10 bases. The trim removed 3 bases at V and 6 bases at J, leaving 7 bases unmatched. This CDR3 has 15 residues. Germline V gene lookup returns CDR1 MGHRA and CDR2 YSYEKL. Here the CDR3 DNA reads TGCGCCAGCAGCCAGAGGGGGACAGGGGTCGCTGAAGCTTTCTTT. The encoded protein is CASSQRGTGVAEAFF.

The rearrangement uses TRBV18 and TRBJ1-4, with 7 bases matching TRBD1. This CDR3 comprises 19 residues. Germline trimming cut 2 bases from V and 0 bases from J; bases unmatched to any gene: 12. The germline gives CDR1 KGHSH, CDR2 LQKENI. The CDR3 sequence is CASSPSGTAALATNEKLFF. The CDR3 bases are TGTGCCAGCTCACCATCCGGGACAGCGGCCCTTGCAACTAATGAAAAACTGTTTTTT.

The rearrangement uses TRBV5-1 and TRBJ2-2; 7 bases match TRBD2. The CDR3 is made up of 15 amino acids. After removal of 0 bases from V and 4 bases from J, the junction contained 3 bases not matched to a gene. Germline assignment: CDR1 SGHRS and CDR2 YFSETQ. The CDR3 protein is CASSLVSGGTGELFF. CDR3 nucleotides: TGCGCCAGCAGCTTGGTGTCGGGGGGCACCGGGGAGCTGTTTTTT.

Here the CDR3 reads CASSPIGDRGLYEKLFF. DNA of the CDR3: TGTGCCAGCAGCCCGATTGGGGACAGGGGGCTTTATGAAAAACTGTTTTTT. V and J are TRBV5-6 and TRBJ1-4; 12 bases map to TRBD1. The J segment lost 6 bases and the V segment lost 4 bases, leaving 10 bases of the junction unmatched. The germline CDR1 and CDR2 sequences are SGHDT and YYEEEE. This CDR3 spans 17 amino acids.

This chain joins TRBV2 and TRBJ2-7, with 10 bases fitting TRBD1. This CDR3 is built from 17 residues. Germline V lookup: CDR1 SNHLY, CDR2 FYNNEI. V was pared by 5 bases and J by 1 base, with 11 bases of the junction left unmatched. Here the CDR3 DNA reads TGTGCCAGCAGTTTAGGGACAGGGGAATTTGAGTCCTACGAGCAGTACTTC. It codes for CASSLGTGEFESYEQYF.

The V call is TRBV27, the J call TRBJ2-2; 11 nucleotides match TRBD2. J gave up 7 bases and V 4 bases, and 11 bases lay outside the gene matches. Germline-derived CDR1 and CDR2 are MNHEY and SMNVEV (reference sequence). The CDR3 totals 17 residues. CDR3 loop: CASSSGLAEPWGGELFF. CDR3 DNA sequence: TGTGCCAGCAGTTCGGGACTAGCGGAGCCCTGGGGCGGGGAGCTGTTTTTT.

The rearrangement links TRBV7-9 to TRBJ2-2, with 9 bases that match TRBD1. V was clipped by 4 bases and J by 5 bases; unmatched bases: 8. CDR1 and CDR2 (germline): SEHNR, FQNEAQ (reference sequence). This CDR3 contains 16 residues. This CDR3 reads CASSSTGGAETGELFF. The CDR3 DNA reads TGTGCCAGCAGCTCAACAGGGGGCGCTGAAACCGGGGAGCTGTTTTTT.

The chain links TRBV25-1 to TRBJ2-7, with D tentatively TRBD2 (5 bases). Trimming took 4 bases from V and 2 from J, leaving 12 bases between them. CDR1 and CDR2 (germline): MGHDK, SYGVNS. The CDR3 is made up of 14 amino acids. CDR3: CASSGGTSTYEQYF. As DNA, the CDR3 is TGTGCCAGCAGTGGGGGAACTAGTACCTACGAGCAGTACTTC.